These 30 T cell receptor beta chains originate from one sample sequenced in a study of T cell responses to AZD1222 COVID-19 vaccine. TCRdb's table, derived via immunoSEQ multiplex PCR, lists solely in-frame clones and lacks some. The sample consists of 250,000 to 300,000 clones, around 93% of them appearing once. The input for sequencing was peripheral blood, taken 28 days after the second AZD1222 dose. The receptors here all came from an adult who received the AZD1222 COVID-19 vaccine.

This clone was picked up one time. The chain's CDR3 is CASCPYRGRLSSYNSPLHF. CDR3 coding DNA: TGTGCCAGCTGCCCCTATCGGGGTAGGCTAAGCTCCTATAATTCACCCCTCCACTTT. This chain links TRBV28 with TRBJ1-6; D not resolved. This CDR3 spans 19 amino acids. Germline values: CDR1 MDHEN, CDR2 SYDVKM. V was clipped by 8 bases and J by 0 bases, with 23 bases between them.

V and J are TRBV5-4 and TRBJ2-7; D is unclear. This CDR3 is 13 amino acids long. V lost 5 bases and J 0 bases, leaving 9 bases between the germline ends. CDR1 and CDR2 (germline): SGHNT, YYREEE (reference sequence). In nucleotides, the CDR3 is TGTGCCAGCAGTTTTCCGAGCTCCTACGAGCAGTACTTC. Translation gives CASSFPSSYEQYF.

The V and J genes are TRBV27 and TRBJ1-2; a weak D match, TRBD1 (5 bases). The CDR3 has 14 amino acids. Germline CDR1 MNHEY, CDR2 SMNVEV (reference sequence). The V end was cut by 6 bases, the J end by 6 bases, with 17 bases between. CDR3 region: CASSSLGAEDGYTF. CDR3 sequence (DNA): TGTGCCAGCAGCTCCCTCGGGGCCGAAGATGGCTACACCTTC.

CDR3 in amino acids: CASSLSTGELFF. CDR3 DNA: TGTGCCAGCAGCCTCTCCACCGGGGAGCTGTTTTTT. The rearrangement uses TRBV3-1 (or the pseudogene TRBV3-2) and TRBJ2-2; D remains unclear. The CDR3 extends over 12 amino acids. The germline V gene has CDR1 LGHDT and CDR2 YNNKEL (reference sequence). V was cut by 4 bases and J by 4 bases, with 4 bases left in between.

V gene TRBV6-5 combines with J gene TRBJ1-1, with D tentatively TRBD1 (6 bases). The CDR3 has 15 amino acids. Trimming pared 0 bases from V and 5 bases from J, leaving 13 bases between. The germline V gene has CDR1 MNHEY and CDR2 SVGAGI. The CDR3 region is CASSYSQGTGTEAFF. CDR3 bases: TGTGCCAGCAGTTACTCTCAGGGGACGGGGACTGAAGCTTTCTTT.

The genes are TRBV28 and TRBJ1-2; D not certain. The CDR3 has 12 residues. Trimming left V 0 bases short and J 3 bases short, with 2 bases between. Germline CDR1 and CDR2: MDHEN and SYDVKM. In DNA, the CDR3 is TGTGCCAGCAGTTTATGGGACTATGGCTACACCTTC. It translates to CASSLWDYGYTF.

This clone was detected only once. This chain links TRBV2 with TRBJ1-6; a weak D match, TRBD1 (6 bases). This CDR3 is 14 amino acids long. Germline-derived CDR1 and CDR2 are SNHLY and FYNNEI. Trimming cost V 6 bases and J 6 bases, with 12 bases left between them. CDR3 in amino acids: CASSGGTSNSPLHF. The CDR3, as DNA: TGTGCCAGCAGCGGGGGGACAAGTAATTCACCCCTCCACTTT.

This CDR3 reads CASSQDQSGRASEQYF. In DNA, the CDR3 is TGCGCCAGCAGCCAAGATCAGAGCGGGAGGGCCTCCGAGCAGTACTTC. This chain connects TRBV4-1 to TRBJ2-7; 10 nucleotides align to TRBD2. The V segment lost 0 bases and the J segment 6 bases; nucleotides outside the gene matches: 8. Germline values: CDR1 MGHRA, CDR2 YSYEKL. This CDR3 is 16 amino acids long.

With respect to this clone: Relative to the germline gene, one junction end is altered; a read error may explain this. V is TRBV7-2 and J is TRBJ2-5; 8 bases line up with TRBD2. Looked up from germline, CDR1 is SGHTA and CDR2 is FQGNSA. This CDR3 comprises 15 residues. CDR3 bases: TGTGCCAGCAGCTTAGCGCCGGGAGGGCCCCAGACCCGGTACTTC. This encodes CASSLAPGGPQTRYF.

V usage is TRBV11-2 and J usage is TRBJ1-4, with D possibly being TRBD1 (6 bases). V lost 5 bases, J lost 3 bases, and 13 bases lay in between. The germline V gene has CDR1 SGHAT and CDR2 FQNNGV. The CDR3 runs 15 residues. In DNA form, the CDR3 reads TGTGCCAGCAGCGGGGGGGCCAGGGCTAATGAAAAACTGTTTTTT. Protein product: CASSGGARANEKLFF.

The chain recombines TRBV6-9 with TRBJ2-7, with 10 bases matching TRBD1. With V trimmed by 6 bases and J by 3 bases, 11 bases remained unmatched. The CDR3 contains 16 residues. Per the germline V gene, CDR1 is MNHGY and CDR2 is SVAAGI. The CDR3 nucleotides read TGTGCCAGCAGGACCGGGACAGGGGTAGTCGTCTACGAGCAGTACTTC. Its translation is CASRTGTGVVVYEQYF.

The rearrangement joins TRBV10-2 to TRBJ2-1, with D possibly TRBD2 on 5 matching bases. From germline, CDR1 is WSHSY and CDR2 SAAADI. Trimming left V 2 bases short and J 3 bases short, with 8 bases between. The CDR3 runs 14 residues. The CDR3 DNA reads TGCGCCAGCAGTGAGGGGCGGGTCTACAATGAGCAGTTCTTC. This gives the protein CASSEGRVYNEQFF.

The rearrangement joins TRBV7-3 to TRBJ1-1; D is perhaps TRBD1 (5 bases). Germline V gene lookup returns CDR1 SGHTA and CDR2 FQGTGA. This CDR3 has 15 residues. Trimming cost V 5 bases and J 0 bases, with 13 bases left between them. The CDR3 protein is CASSATGGVNTEAFF. The CDR3, as DNA: TGTGCCAGCAGCGCAACCGGAGGGGTGAACACTGAAGCTTTCTTT.

This clone was found once. This chain uses TRBV7-2 with TRBJ2-7; a weak D match, TRBD2 (5 bases). The CDR3 runs to 15 residues. Germline assignment: CDR1 SGHTA and CDR2 FQGNSA. V dropped 3 bases and J dropped 0 bases, with 12 bases sitting between them. The CDR3 DNA follows: TGTGCCAGCAGCTTCCAGCGGTCCTCCTCCTACGAGCAGTACTTC. This sequence encodes CASSFQRSSSYEQYF.

This clone was counted once. The rearrangement links TRBV30 to TRBJ1-3; D unresolved. Germline V gene lookup returns CDR1 GTSNPN and CDR2 SVGIG (reference sequence). The V end lost 0 bases, the J end lost 4 bases, and 10 bases lay between the germline ends. There are 14 residues in the CDR3. The CDR3 DNA reads TGTGCCTGGAGTGTACTGACCCAGGGAAACACCATATATTTT. Its translation: CAWSVLTQGNTIYF. The whole variable domain, remainder taken from reference TRBV30 and TRBJ1-3, is SQTIHQWPATLVQPVGSPLSLECTVEGTSNPNLYWYRQAAGRGLQLLFYSVGIGQISSEVPQNLSASRPQDRQFILSSKKLLLSDSGFYLCAWSVLTQGNTIYFGEGSWLTVV.

V usage is TRBV19 and J usage is TRBJ1-5; D may be TRBD1 (5 bases). CDR1 is LNHDA, CDR2 SQIVND, per germline (reference sequence). The ends were cut back, 6 bases at V and 7 bases at J, with 19 bases in the middle. The CDR3 has 15 amino acids. The DNA for the CDR3 is TGTGCCAGTAGGTTTTTGGGGTTGGGGGGGCAGCCCCAGCATTTT. It codes for CASRFLGLGGQPQHF. Full variable domain (missing parts from reference TRBV19 and TRBJ1-5): DGGITQSPKYLFRKEGQNVTLSCEQNLNHDAMYWYRQDPGQGLRLIYYSQIVNDFQKGDIAEGYSVSREKKESFPLTVTSAQKNPTAFYLCASRFLGLGGQPQHFGDGTRLSIL.

This chain links TRBV27 with TRBJ2-7; D not certain. Trimming removed 2 bases from V and 4 bases from J, with 9 bases in between. Per the germline V gene, CDR1 is MNHEY and CDR2 is SMNVEV (reference sequence). The CDR3 covers 13 residues. The CDR3 loop is CASSLRERYEQYF. The CDR3 bases are TGTGCCAGCAGTTTAAGGGAACGATACGAGCAGTACTTC.

A single count supports this clone. V and J are TRBV7-2 and TRBJ2-2, with D perhaps given as TRBD1 or TRBD2 (6 bases each). The CDR3 runs to 16 residues. Trimming shortened V by 3 bases and J by 6 bases, and 17 bases separated the two germline ends. Germline V gene data show CDR1 as SGHTA and CDR2 as FQGNSA. For the CDR3, the DNA is TGTGCCAGCAGCTTCGATGGGGGGCCGATTTCCGGGGAGCTGTTTTTT. The encoded protein is CASSFDGGPISGELFF.

The V call is TRBV5-1, the J call TRBJ2-7, with 10 nucleotides matching TRBD2. Germline trimming cut 3 bases from V and 5 bases from J; bases unmatched to any gene: 5. The CDR3 is 14 residues long. Looked up from germline, CDR1 is SGHRS and CDR2 is YFSETQ. Written as DNA, the CDR3 is TGCGCCAGCAGCTGGCTAGCGGGAGCTGACGAGCAGTACTTC. This sequence encodes CASSWLAGADEQYF.

The rearrangement joins TRBV5-8 to TRBJ1-1, with 7 bases fitting TRBD1. Unmatched junction bases numbered 4, after V lost 4 bases and J lost 4 bases. The CDR3 consists of 13 residues. Germline CDR1 SGHTS, CDR2 YDEGEE. The CDR3 here is CASSLNRGTEAFF. Here the CDR3 DNA reads TGTGCCAGCAGCCTAAACAGGGGCACTGAAGCTTTCTTT.

V and J are TRBV4-1 and TRBJ2-1; TRBD1 aligns across 7 bases. V shed 3 bases and J 8 bases; nucleotides not matched to a gene: 19. CDR3 length equals 18 residues. Germline-derived CDR1 and CDR2 are MGHRA and YSYEKL. CDR3 region: CASSHLLRPLDRAYEQFF. The CDR3 nucleotides read TGCGCCAGCAGCCACTTATTAAGGCCACTAGACAGGGCGTATGAGCAGTTCTTC.

The J gene is TRBJ2-1, the V gene TRBV12-3 or TRBV12-4; D not certain. This CDR3 is 13 amino acids long. V was trimmed by 2 bases and J by 10 bases, leaving 12 bases between them. The CDR3: CASSLLSAEEQFF. The DNA for the CDR3 is TGTGCCAGCAGTTTACTATCGGCGGAGGAGCAGTTCTTC.

J is TRBJ1-5 and V is TRBV2; D unresolved. Germline V gives CDR1 SNHLY, CDR2 FYNNEI. The CDR3 extends over 12 amino acids. V lost 1 base, J lost 7 bases, and 5 bases lay in between. CDR3 nucleotides: TGTGCCAGCAGTGAAGACCCGCAGCCCCAGCATTTT. It encodes CASSEDPQPQHF.

The V gene is TRBV18, the J gene TRBJ2-3; TRBD1 agrees at 11 bases. Germline CDR1 is KGHSH and CDR2 is LQKENI. Trimming cost V 2 bases and J 3 bases; bases outside gene matches: 4. The CDR3 is 16 residues long. The DNA of the CDR3 is TGTGCCAGCTCACCATTCGGGACAGGGGGTACAGATACGCAGTATTTT. Translation gives CASSPFGTGGTDTQYF.

The chain carries TRBV5-1 and TRBJ1-1; D is uncertain. The germline V gene has CDR1 SGHRS and CDR2 YFSETQ. Trimming removed 0 bases at V and 3 bases at J, with 9 bases between. The CDR3 totals 14 residues. The DNA for the CDR3 is TGCGCCAGCAGCTTGGGGGCACTGGACACTGAAGCTTTCTTT. This translates into CASSLGALDTEAFF.

This rearrangement joins TRBV19 to TRBJ1-1; unclear D gene. Germline CDR1 and CDR2: LNHDA and SQIVND (reference sequence). The CDR3 extends over 15 amino acids. Trimming removed 7 bases from V and 0 bases from J, with 15 bases in between. CDR3 loop: CASKGRAPLNTEAFF. In nucleotides, the CDR3 is TGTGCCAGTAAAGGGCGTGCCCCTCTGAACACTGAAGCTTTCTTT.

The gene calls are TRBV28 and TRBJ2-1, with 11 bases that match TRBD2. Germline values: CDR1 MDHEN, CDR2 SYDVKM. The CDR3 covers 15 residues. Trimming cost V 7 bases and J 4 bases; bases outside gene matches: 6. The CDR3 nucleotides read TGTGCCAGCATTTCTAGCGGGAGGAGTTACAATGAGCAGTTCTTC. Protein: CASISSGRSYNEQFF.

This clone appeared once. Different DNA sequences within this sample yield the same CDR3. The chain links TRBV3-1 (or the pseudogene TRBV3-2) to TRBJ1-3; D remains ambiguous. This CDR3 spans 11 amino acids. Germline CDR1 is LGHDT and CDR2 is YNNKEL (reference sequence). V lost 1 base to trimming and J lost 5 bases, with 0 bases between them. The CDR3 DNA reads TGTGCCAGCAGCCAAGGAAACACCATATATTTT. It specifies CASSQGNTIYF.

This chain joins TRBV19 and TRBJ1-5; D call uncertain. The CDR3 spans 12 residues. V was shortened by 5 bases and J by 6 bases, with 8 bases between the two germline ends. Germline V gene data show CDR1 as LNHDA and CDR2 as SQIVND (reference sequence). CDR3 DNA sequence: TGTGCCAGTAGTGCCTCATTTCAGCCCCAGCATTTT. Translating it yields CASSASFQPQHF.

CDR3 nucleotides: TGCAGCGTCCTATCTGGGGCCAACGTCCTGACTTTC. As protein: CSVLSGANVLTF. The chain joins TRBV29-1 to TRBJ2-6; D remains unclear. Trimming removed 6 bases from V and 1 base from J, with 4 bases in between. CDR3 length equals 12 residues. Germline V gene sequence: CDR1 SQVTM, CDR2 ANQGSEA.